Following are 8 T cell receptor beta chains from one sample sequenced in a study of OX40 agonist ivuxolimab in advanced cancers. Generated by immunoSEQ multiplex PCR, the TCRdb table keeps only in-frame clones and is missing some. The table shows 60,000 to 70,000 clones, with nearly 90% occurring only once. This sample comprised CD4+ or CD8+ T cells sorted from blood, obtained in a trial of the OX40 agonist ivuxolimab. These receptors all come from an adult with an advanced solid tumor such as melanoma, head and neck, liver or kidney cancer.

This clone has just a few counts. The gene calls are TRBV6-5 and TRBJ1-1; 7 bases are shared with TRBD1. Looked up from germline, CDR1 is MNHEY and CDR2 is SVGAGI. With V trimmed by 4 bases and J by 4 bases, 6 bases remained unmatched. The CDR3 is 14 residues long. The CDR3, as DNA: TGTGCCAGCAGTTCTCAGGGGGGAAGCACTGAAGCTTTCTTT. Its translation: CASSSQGGSTEAFF.

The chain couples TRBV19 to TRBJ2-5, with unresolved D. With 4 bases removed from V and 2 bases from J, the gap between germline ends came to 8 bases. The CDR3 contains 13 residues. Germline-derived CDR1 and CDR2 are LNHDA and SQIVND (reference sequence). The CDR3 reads CASSTLRQETQYF. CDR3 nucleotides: TGTGCCAGTAGTACGCTCAGACAAGAGACCCAGTACTTC.

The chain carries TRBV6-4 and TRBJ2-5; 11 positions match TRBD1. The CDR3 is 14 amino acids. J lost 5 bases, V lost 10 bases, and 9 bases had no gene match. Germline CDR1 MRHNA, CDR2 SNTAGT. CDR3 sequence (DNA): TGTGCCATTTCGGACAGGGGGCTGGGGGAGACCCAGTACTTC. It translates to CAISDRGLGETQYF.

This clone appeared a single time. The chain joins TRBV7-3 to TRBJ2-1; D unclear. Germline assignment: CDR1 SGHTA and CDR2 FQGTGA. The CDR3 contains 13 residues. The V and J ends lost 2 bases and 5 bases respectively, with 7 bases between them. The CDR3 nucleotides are TGTGCCAGCAGCTTAGACCCCGACAATGAGCAGTTCTTC. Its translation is CASSLDPDNEQFF. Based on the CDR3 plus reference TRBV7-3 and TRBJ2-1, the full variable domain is GAGVSQTPSNKVTEKGKYVELRCDPISGHTALYWYRQSLGQGPEFLIYFQGTGAADDSGLPNDRFFAVRPEGSVSTLKIQRTERGDSAVYLCASSLDPDNEQFFGPGTRLTVL.

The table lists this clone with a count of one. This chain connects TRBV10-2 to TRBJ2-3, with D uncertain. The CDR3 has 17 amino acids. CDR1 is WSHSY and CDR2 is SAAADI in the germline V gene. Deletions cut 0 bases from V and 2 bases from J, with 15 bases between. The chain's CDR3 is CASSESSGVSYTDTQYF. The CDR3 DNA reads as TGCGCCAGCAGTGAGTCGAGTGGGGTCTCCTACACAGATACGCAGTATTTT.

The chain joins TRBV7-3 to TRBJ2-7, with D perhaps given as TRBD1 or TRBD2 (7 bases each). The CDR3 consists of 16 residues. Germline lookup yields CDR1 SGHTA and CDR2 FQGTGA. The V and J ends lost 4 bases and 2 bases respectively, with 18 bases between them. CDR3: CASSSRHGGTAYEQYF. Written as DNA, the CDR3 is TGTGCCAGCAGCTCCAGGCACGGGGGGACAGCCTACGAGCAGTACTTC.

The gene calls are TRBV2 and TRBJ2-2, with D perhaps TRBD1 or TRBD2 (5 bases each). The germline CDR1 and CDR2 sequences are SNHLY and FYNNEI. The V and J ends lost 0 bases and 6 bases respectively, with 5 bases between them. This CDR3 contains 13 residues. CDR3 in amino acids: CASSEAGAGELFF. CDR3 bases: TGTGCCAGCAGTGAAGCGGGGGCCGGGGAGCTGTTTTTT.

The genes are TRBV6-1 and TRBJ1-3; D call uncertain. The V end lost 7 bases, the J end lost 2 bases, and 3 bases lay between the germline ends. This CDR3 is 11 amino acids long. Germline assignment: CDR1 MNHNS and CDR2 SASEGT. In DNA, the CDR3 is TGTGCCAGCAAAACTGGAAACACCATATATTTT. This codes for CASKTGNTIYF.